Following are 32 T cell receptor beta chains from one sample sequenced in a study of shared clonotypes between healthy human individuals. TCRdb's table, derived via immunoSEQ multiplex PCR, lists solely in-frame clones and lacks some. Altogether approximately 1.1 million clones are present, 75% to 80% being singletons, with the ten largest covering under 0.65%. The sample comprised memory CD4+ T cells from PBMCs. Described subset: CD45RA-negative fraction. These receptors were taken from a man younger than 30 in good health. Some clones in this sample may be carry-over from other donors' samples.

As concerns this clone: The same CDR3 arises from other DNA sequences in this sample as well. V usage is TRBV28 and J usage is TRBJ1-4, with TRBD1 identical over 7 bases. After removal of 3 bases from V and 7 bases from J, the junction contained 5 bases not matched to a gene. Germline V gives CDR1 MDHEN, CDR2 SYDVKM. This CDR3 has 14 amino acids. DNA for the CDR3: TGTGCCAGCAGTTTCGGGCAGGGGGGTGAAAAACTGTTTTTT. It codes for CASSFGQGGEKLFF.

Here the CDR3 DNA reads TGTGCCAGCGGAGTAAAAAACACCATATATTTT. Translating it yields CASGVKNTIYF. This sequence joins TRBV2 and TRBJ1-3; D is uncertain. In germline, CDR1 is SNHLY, CDR2 FYNNEI. This CDR3 is built from 11 residues. Trimming pared 8 bases from V and 6 bases from J, leaving 8 bases between.

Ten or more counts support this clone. The CDR3 loop is CASSPSRTYEQYF. For the CDR3, the DNA is TGTGCCAGCAGTCCTTCTCGCACCTACGAGCAGTACTTC. The chain employs TRBV28 and TRBJ2-7; D is unresolved. Germline CDR1 MDHEN, CDR2 SYDVKM. CDR3 length: 13 amino acids. The germline V and J ends were trimmed by 5 bases and 2 bases, with 10 bases remaining between them. Drawing the rest from reference TRBV28 and TRBJ2-7, the complete variable domain is DVKVTQSSRYLVKRTGEKVFLECVQDMDHENMFWYRQDPGLGLRLIYFSYDVKMKEKGDIPEGYSVSREKKERFSLILESASTNQTSMYLCASSPSRTYEQYFGPGTRLTVT.

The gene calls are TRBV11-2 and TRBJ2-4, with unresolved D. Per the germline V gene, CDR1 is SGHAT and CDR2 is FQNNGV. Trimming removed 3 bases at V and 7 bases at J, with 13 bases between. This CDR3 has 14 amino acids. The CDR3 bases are TGTGCCAGCAGCTTCGGGTCAAACGGGAACATTCAGTACTTC. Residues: CASSFGSNGNIQYF.

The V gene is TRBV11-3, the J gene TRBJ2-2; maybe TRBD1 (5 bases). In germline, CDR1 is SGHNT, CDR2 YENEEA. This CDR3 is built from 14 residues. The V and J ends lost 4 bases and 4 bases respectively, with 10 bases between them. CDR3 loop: CASSSARGTGELFF. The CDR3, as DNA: TGTGCCAGCAGCTCCGCAAGGGGCACCGGGGAGCTGTTTTTT.

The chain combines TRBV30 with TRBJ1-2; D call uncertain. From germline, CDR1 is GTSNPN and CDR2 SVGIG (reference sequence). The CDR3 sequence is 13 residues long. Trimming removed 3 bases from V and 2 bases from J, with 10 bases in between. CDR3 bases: TGTGCCTGGAGGGTACAAGGGAACTATGGCTACACCTTC. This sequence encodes CAWRVQGNYGYTF. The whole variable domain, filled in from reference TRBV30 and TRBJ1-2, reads SQTIHQWPATLVQPVGSPLSLECTVEGTSNPNLYWYRQAAGRGLQLLFYSVGIGQISSEVPQNLSASRPQDRQFILSSKKLLLSDSGFYLCAWRVQGNYGYTFGSGTRLTVV.

The CDR3 here is CASSLDKLGGNQPQHF. The CDR3 DNA is TGTGCCAGCAGCCTAGACAAGCTCGGGGGCAATCAGCCCCAGCATTTT. J is TRBJ1-5 and V is TRBV7-8; D not resolved. Germline CDR1 is SGHVS and CDR2 is FQNEAQ. The V and J ends lost 5 bases and 2 bases respectively, with 16 bases between them. The CDR3 sequence is 16 residues long.

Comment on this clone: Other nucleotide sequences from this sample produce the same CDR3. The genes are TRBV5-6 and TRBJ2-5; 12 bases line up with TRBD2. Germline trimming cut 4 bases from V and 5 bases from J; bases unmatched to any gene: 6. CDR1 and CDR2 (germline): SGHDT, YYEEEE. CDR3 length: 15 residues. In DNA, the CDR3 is TGTGCCAGCAGCCTTCTAGCGGGAGGGAGGGAGACCCAGTACTTC. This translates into CASSLLAGGRETQYF.

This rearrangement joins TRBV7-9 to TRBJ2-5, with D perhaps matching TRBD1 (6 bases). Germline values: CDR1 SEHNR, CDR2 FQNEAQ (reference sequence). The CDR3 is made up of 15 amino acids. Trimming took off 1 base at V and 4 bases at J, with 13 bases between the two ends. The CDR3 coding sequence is TGTGCCAGCAGCTTAGGTCCCAGGGGTGGAGAGACCCAGTACTTC. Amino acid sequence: CASSLGPRGGETQYF.

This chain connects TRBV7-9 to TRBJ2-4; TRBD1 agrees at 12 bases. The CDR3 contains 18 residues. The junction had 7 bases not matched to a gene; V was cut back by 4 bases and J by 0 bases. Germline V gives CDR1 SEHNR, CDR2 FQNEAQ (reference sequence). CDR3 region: CASSSYRDRGQAKNIQYF. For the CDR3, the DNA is TGTGCCAGCAGCTCATACCGGGACAGGGGGCAAGCCAAAAACATTCAGTACTTC.

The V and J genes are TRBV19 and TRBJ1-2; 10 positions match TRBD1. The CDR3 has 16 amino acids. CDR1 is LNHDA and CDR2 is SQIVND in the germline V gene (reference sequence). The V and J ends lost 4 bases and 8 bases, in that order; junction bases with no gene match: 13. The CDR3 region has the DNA TGTGCCAGTAGTACCCAAAACCGGGGGACAGGGGACGGCTACACCTTC. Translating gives CASSTQNRGTGDGYTF.

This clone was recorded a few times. The CDR3 sequence: CASRSATNQPQHF. In DNA form, the CDR3 reads TGCGCCAGCAGGTCGGCAACAAATCAGCCCCAGCATTTT. The chain has TRBV10-2 and TRBJ1-5; the D is unclear. This CDR3 spans 13 amino acids. Germline V lookup: CDR1 WSHSY, CDR2 SAAADI. Trimming stripped 6 bases from V and 4 bases from J, with 10 bases between.

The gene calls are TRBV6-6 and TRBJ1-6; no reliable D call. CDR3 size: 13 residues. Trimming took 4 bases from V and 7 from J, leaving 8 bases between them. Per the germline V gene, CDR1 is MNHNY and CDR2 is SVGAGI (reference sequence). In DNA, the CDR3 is TGTGCCAGCAGTTTCCTGGCCAATTCACCCCTCCACTTT. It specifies CASSFLANSPLHF.

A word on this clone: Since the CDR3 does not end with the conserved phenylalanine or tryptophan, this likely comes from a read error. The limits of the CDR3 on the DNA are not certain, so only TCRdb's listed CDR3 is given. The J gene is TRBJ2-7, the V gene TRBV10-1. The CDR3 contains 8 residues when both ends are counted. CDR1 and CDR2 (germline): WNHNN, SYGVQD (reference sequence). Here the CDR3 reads CASRGFGL.

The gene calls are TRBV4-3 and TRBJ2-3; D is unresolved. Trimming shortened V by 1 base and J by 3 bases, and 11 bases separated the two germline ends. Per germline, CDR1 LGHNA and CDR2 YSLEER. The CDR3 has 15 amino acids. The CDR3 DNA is TGCGCCAGCAGCCAAGGCCAGGCGAGGACAGATACGCAGTATTTT. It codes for CASSQGQARTDTQYF.

In DNA, the CDR3 is TGTGCCAGCAGCCTCAACGAAAAACTGTTTTTT. It encodes CASSLNEKLFF. This sequence joins TRBV4-2 and TRBJ1-4; D unresolved. V dropped 4 bases and J dropped 8 bases, with 5 bases sitting between them. The CDR3 length is 11 residues. CDR1 and CDR2 from the germline V gene are LGHNA and YNFKEQ.

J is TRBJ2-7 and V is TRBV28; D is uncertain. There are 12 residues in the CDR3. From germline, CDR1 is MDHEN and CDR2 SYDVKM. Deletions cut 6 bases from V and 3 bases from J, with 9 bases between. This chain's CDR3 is CASRGPYYEQYF. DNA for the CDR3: TGTGCCAGCAGAGGGCCCTACTACGAGCAGTACTTC.

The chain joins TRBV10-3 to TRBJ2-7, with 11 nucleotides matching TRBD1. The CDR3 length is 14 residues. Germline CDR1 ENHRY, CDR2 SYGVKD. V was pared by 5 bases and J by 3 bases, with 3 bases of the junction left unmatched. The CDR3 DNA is TGTGCCATCAGTAGGGACAGGGGGTTCTACGAGCAGTACTTC. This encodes CAISRDRGFYEQYF.

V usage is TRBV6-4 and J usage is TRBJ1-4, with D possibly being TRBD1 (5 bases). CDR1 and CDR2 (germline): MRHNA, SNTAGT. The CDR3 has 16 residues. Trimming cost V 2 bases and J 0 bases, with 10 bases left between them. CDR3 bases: TGTGCCAGCAGTGACGTTGACAGAGCAACTAATGAAAAACTGTTTTTT. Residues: CASSDVDRATNEKLFF.

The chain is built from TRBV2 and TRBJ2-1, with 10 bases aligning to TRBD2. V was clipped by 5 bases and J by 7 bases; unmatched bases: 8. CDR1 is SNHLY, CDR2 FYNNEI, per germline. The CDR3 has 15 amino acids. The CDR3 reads CASSPLAGVWNEQFF. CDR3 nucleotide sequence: TGTGCCAGCAGTCCTCTAGCGGGAGTATGGAATGAGCAGTTCTTC.

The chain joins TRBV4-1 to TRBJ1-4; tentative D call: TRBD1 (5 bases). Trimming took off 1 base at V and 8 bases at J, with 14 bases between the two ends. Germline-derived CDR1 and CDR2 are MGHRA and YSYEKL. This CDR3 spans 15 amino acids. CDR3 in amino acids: CASSQAGRAGEKLFF. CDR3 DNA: TGCGCCAGCAGCCAAGCGGGCAGGGCCGGAGAAAAACTGTTTTTT.

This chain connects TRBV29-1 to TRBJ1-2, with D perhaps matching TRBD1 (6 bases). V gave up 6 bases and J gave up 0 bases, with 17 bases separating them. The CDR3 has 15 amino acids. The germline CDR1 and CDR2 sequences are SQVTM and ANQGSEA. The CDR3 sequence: CSVVTYRETNYGYTF. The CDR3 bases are TGCAGCGTGGTGACTTACAGGGAAACTAACTATGGCTACACCTTC.

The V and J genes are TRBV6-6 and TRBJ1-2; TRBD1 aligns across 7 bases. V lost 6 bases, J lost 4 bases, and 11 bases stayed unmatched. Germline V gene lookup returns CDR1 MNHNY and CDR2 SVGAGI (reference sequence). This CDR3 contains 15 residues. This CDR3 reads CASSSPGGGGYGYTF. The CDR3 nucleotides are TGTGCCAGCAGCAGCCCGGGAGGGGGCGGCTATGGCTACACCTTC.

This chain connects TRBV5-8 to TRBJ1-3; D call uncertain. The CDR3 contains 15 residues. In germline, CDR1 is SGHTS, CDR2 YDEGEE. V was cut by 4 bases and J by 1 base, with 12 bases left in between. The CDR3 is CASSPSLLSGNTIYF. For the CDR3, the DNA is TGTGCCAGCAGCCCGTCGCTTTTATCTGGAAACACCATATATTTT.

This CDR3 reads CASSLTGASRTEAFF. The CDR3 DNA is TGTGCCAGCAGTCTGACAGGGGCTTCTAGGACTGAAGCTTTCTTT. The chain links TRBV7-9 to TRBJ1-1; TRBD1 agrees at 8 bases. V lost 6 bases, J lost 5 bases, and 11 bases stayed unmatched. The V gene's germline CDR1 is SEHNR and CDR2 FQNEAQ (reference sequence). The CDR3 is 15 residues long.

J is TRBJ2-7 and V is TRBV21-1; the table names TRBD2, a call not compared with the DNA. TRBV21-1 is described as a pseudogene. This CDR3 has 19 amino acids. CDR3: CASIAGQTPLASGSSEQYF. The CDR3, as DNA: TGTGCCAGCATCGCGGGACAAACGCCGTTAGCTAGCGGGAGTTCCGAGCAGTACTTC.

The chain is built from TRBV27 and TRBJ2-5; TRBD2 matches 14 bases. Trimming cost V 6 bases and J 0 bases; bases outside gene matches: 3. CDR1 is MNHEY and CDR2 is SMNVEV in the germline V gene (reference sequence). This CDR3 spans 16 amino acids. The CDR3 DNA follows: TGTGCCAGCAGGCGACTAGCGGGAGGGAACCAAGAGACCCAGTACTTC. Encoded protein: CASRRLAGGNQETQYF.

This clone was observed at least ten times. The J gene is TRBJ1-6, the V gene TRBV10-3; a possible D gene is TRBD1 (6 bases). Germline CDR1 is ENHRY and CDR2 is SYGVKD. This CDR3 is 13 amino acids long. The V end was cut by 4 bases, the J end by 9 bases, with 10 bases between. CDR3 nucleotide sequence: TGTGCCATCAGTGTATCAGGGGCTTCACCCCTCCACTTT. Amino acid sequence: CAISVSGASPLHF.

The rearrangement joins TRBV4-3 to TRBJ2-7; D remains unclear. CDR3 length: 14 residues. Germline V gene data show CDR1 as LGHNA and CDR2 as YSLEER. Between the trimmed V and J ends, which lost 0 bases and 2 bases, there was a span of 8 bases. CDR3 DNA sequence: TGCGCCAGCAGCCAAGATCTACTGACCTACGAGCAGTACTTC. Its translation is CASSQDLLTYEQYF.

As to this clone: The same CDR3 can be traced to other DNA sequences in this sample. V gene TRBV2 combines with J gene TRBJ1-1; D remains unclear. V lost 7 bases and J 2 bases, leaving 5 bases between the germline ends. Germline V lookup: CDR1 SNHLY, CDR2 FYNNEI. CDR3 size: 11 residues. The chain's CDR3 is CASILNTEAFF. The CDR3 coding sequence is TGTGCCAGCATTCTAAACACTGAAGCTTTCTTT.

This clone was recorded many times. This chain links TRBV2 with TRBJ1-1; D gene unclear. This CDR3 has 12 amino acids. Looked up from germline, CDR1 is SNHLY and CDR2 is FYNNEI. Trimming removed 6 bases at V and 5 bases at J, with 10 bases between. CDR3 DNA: TGTGCCAGCAGCCAGCCGGGGACTGAAGCTTTCTTT. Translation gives CASSQPGTEAFF.

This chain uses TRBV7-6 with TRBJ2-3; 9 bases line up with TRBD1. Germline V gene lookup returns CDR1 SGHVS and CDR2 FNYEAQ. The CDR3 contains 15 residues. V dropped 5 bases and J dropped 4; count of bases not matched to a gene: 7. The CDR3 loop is CASSVSRDRADTQYF. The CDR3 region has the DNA TGTGCCAGCAGCGTATCCCGGGACAGGGCAGATACGCAGTATTTT.